This paragraph covers one T cell receptor beta chain sequence. Within the sample, other DNA sequences also encode this same CDR3. This record belongs to a study of shared clonotypes between healthy human individuals. Study details: A couple of female and a few male donors aged 18 to 49 were enrolled.

Each sorted subset replicate got 200 ng genomic DNA, 25,000 to 30,000 genomes. Sequenced by immunoSEQ multiplex PCR; TCRdb stores in-frame clones only, minus some. The repertoire includes some 2.1 million clones, 90% to 95% of them detected once, and around 1.7% sits in the top ten. Positive CCR7 selection of CD45RO-negative cells yielded the naive CD8 cells, and terminally differentiated effector memory CD45RA+ cells were excluded. The sequencing input was naive CD8+ T cells from PBMCs. The TCR originated in a man aged 18 to 29 in good health. Some clones in this sample may be carry-over from other donors' samples.

This CDR3 is CASSVETAYNEQFF. The CDR3, as DNA: TGTGCCAGCAGTGTCGAGACTGCCTACAATGAGCAGTTCTTC. The chain joins TRBV9 to TRBJ2-1; D is undetermined. Germline V CDR1 and CDR2: SGDLS, YYNGEE. V was shortened by 5 bases and J by 2 bases, with 11 bases between the two germline ends. The CDR3 covers 14 residues.